A single sample is the source of the 28 T cell receptor beta chains below, sequenced in a study of blood T cell repertoires in COVID-19. Produced via immunoSEQ multiplex PCR; TCRdb's table is partial and in-frame only. Altogether approximately 150,000 clones are present, more than 70% being singletons, with the ten largest covering roughly 18%. Sequencing was performed on peripheral blood. The receptors come from a woman between 65 and 79 years old who had recovered from COVID-19.

The chain is built from TRBV3-1 (or the pseudogene TRBV3-2) and TRBJ1-3; 9 nucleotides line up with TRBD1. The germline V gene encodes CDR1 LGHDT and CDR2 YNNKEL (reference sequence). This CDR3 is built from 20 residues. V gave up 0 bases and J gave up 0 bases; unmatched junction bases: 12. The CDR3 loop is CASSQDEETGGDRSGNTIYF. The CDR3 DNA reads TGTGCCAGCAGCCAAGATGAGGAAACAGGGGGCGATCGCTCTGGAAACACCATATATTTT.

This clone came up a few times. The chain employs TRBV7-2 and TRBJ2-7, with D possibly being TRBD1 (6 bases). Germline V gene sequence: CDR1 SGHTA, CDR2 FQGNSA. The CDR3 is made up of 14 amino acids. The V and J ends lost 6 bases and 2 bases respectively, with 14 bases between them. The CDR3 region has the DNA TGTGCCAGCAGGGAAGGACAGCCGACCTACGAGCAGTACTTC. It yields the protein CASREGQPTYEQYF.

This clone turned up a few times. The chain is built from TRBV9 and TRBJ2-3; tentatively, D is TRBD1 (6 bases). From germline, CDR1 is SGDLS and CDR2 YYNGEE. V lost 3 bases to trimming and J lost 4 bases, with 9 bases between them. The CDR3 is made up of 13 amino acids. CDR3 DNA: TGTGCCAGCAGCGCTACAGGGTCAGATACGCAGTATTTT. It yields the protein CASSATGSDTQYF.

The chain links TRBV30 to TRBJ1-6; 8 bases are shared with TRBD1. The CDR3 spans 14 residues. Germline CDR1 and CDR2: GTSNPN and SVGIG (reference sequence). Unmatched junction bases numbered 5, after V lost 0 bases and J lost 10 bases. The CDR3 loop reads CAWSVLGQGSPLHF. CDR3 DNA sequence: TGTGCCTGGAGTGTACTCGGACAGGGATCACCCCTCCACTTT.

V usage is TRBV28 and J usage is TRBJ2-7, with a weak D call TRBD1 (7 bases). CDR3 length: 14 residues. The germline V gene encodes CDR1 MDHEN and CDR2 SYDVKM. V lost 7 bases, J lost 4 bases, and 17 bases lay in between. This CDR3 is CASNRQGGFYEQYF. CDR3 DNA sequence: TGTGCCAGCAATAGACAGGGAGGCTTTTACGAGCAGTACTTC.

This chain uses TRBV5-6 with TRBJ2-1; 7 nucleotides line up with TRBD2. Germline V gene lookup returns CDR1 SGHDT and CDR2 YYEEEE. J gave up 9 bases and V 6 bases, and 6 bases lay outside the gene matches. The CDR3 contains 12 residues. CDR3 bases: TGTGCCAGCAATTGGGGGGGTAGTGAGCAGTTCTTC. This codes for CASNWGGSEQFF.

V is TRBV5-4 and J is TRBJ2-5, with 8 bases lining up with TRBD1. Germline V gene data show CDR1 as SGHNT and CDR2 as YYREEE (reference sequence). CDR3 length: 15 amino acids. V lost 4 bases and J lost 5; bases outside the gene matches: 10. CDR3: CASSRPDRAGETQYF. CDR3 nucleotides: TGTGCCAGCAGCCGGCCGGACAGGGCCGGGGAGACCCAGTACTTC.

Worth noting for this clone: This likely comes from a read error, as the CDR3 has no conserved phenylalanine or tryptophan at its end. The genes are TRBV30 and TRBJ2-7; perhaps TRBD1 as D (5 bases). Trimming cost V 0 bases and J 1 base, with 10 bases left between them. CDR3 length: 14 residues. The germline V gene has CDR1 GTSNPN and CDR2 SVGIG (reference sequence). CDR3 in amino acids: CAWSVRGLSYEQYL. In DNA form, the CDR3 reads TGTGCCTGGAGTGTAAGGGGTTTATCCTACGAGCAGTACCTC.

The chain joins TRBV4-1 to TRBJ2-5; TRBD1 is a possible D gene (6 bases). Germline-derived CDR1 and CDR2 are MGHRA and YSYEKL. The CDR3 runs 15 residues. With 1 base removed from V and 1 base from J, the gap between germline ends came to 10 bases. The chain's CDR3 is CASSQATGFQETQYF. CDR3 sequence (DNA): TGCGCCAGCAGCCAAGCCACAGGGTTCCAAGAGACCCAGTACTTC.

The V gene is TRBV10-2, the J gene TRBJ1-4; 11 nucleotides line up with TRBD1. CDR1 is WSHSY and CDR2 is SAAADI in the germline V gene. The CDR3 covers 14 residues. V trimming: 6 bases; J trimming: 7 bases; junction bases outside the gene matches: 4. The DNA for the CDR3 is TGCGCCAGCAGGGAGGACAGGGGGCTTGAAAAACTGTTTTTT. Amino acids: CASREDRGLEKLFF.

The V and J genes are TRBV4-2 and TRBJ2-1; 9 nucleotides align to TRBD2. Losses at the gene ends were 0 bases for V and 2 bases for J; bases not matched to a gene: 8. The CDR3 totals 18 residues. CDR1 LGHNA and CDR2 YNFKEQ come from the germline V gene. The CDR3 loop is CASSQDVAGGYAYNEQFF. The CDR3 DNA follows: TGTGCCAGCAGCCAAGACGTGGCGGGAGGGTATGCCTACAATGAGCAGTTCTTC.

CDR3 nucleotide sequence: TGTGCCAGCACCAAACTCGGCGGGAGGACCGGGGAGCTGTTTTTT. Encoded protein: CASTKLGGRTGELFF. The gene calls are TRBV28 and TRBJ2-2, with 8 bases fitting TRBD2. Germline CDR1 MDHEN, CDR2 SYDVKM. J gave up 5 bases and V 7 bases, and 9 bases lay outside the gene matches. The CDR3 is made up of 15 amino acids.

The V call is TRBV2, the J call TRBJ1-1; D gene uncertain. The V and J ends lost 4 bases and 4 bases respectively, with 7 bases between them. Germline V gives CDR1 SNHLY, CDR2 FYNNEI. The CDR3 loop spans 12 amino acids. CDR3 residues: CASSVDITEAFF. DNA of the CDR3: TGTGCCAGCAGTGTTGACATCACTGAAGCTTTCTTT. Variable domain in full (rest from reference TRBV2 and TRBJ1-1): EPEVTQTPSHQVTQMGQEVILRCVPISNHLYFYWYRQILGQKVEFLVSFYNNEISEKSEIFDDQFSVERPDGSNFTLKIRSTKLEDSAMYFCASSVDITEAFFGQGTRLTVV.

The CDR3 region has the DNA TGTGCCTGGAGTAGGCTAGCGGGAGGCATGGAGCAGTACTTC. This translates into CAWSRLAGGMEQYF. The chain couples TRBV30 to TRBJ2-7, with 11 bases matching TRBD2. J lost 7 bases, V lost 2 bases, and 7 bases had no gene match. Germline V gene data show CDR1 as GTSNPN and CDR2 as SVGIG (reference sequence). This CDR3 is built from 14 residues. The complete variable domain, with remaining parts taken from reference TRBV30 and TRBJ2-7, reads SQTIHQWPATLVQPVGSPLSLECTVEGTSNPNLYWYRQAAGRGLQLLFYSVGIGQISSEVPQNLSASRPQDRQFILSSKKLLLSDSGFYLCAWSRLAGGMEQYFGPGTRLTVT.

This chain connects TRBV9 to TRBJ2-5, with 7 bases aligning to TRBD2. Germline values: CDR1 SGDLS, CDR2 YYNGEE. The CDR3 has 13 amino acids. Unmatched junction bases numbered 3, after V lost 0 bases and J lost 7 bases. DNA of the CDR3: TGTGCCAGCAGCGTAGGAGGGGAGGGGACCCAGTACTTC. Its protein product is CASSVGGEGTQYF.

The chain recombines TRBV3-1 (or the pseudogene TRBV3-2) with TRBJ2-1, with 14 positions matching TRBD2. The CDR3 contains 15 residues. The V and J ends lost 5 bases and 5 bases, in that order; junction bases with no gene match: 2. In germline, CDR1 is LGHDT, CDR2 YNNKEL (reference sequence). The DNA for the CDR3 is TGTGCCAGCAGCGAGACTAGCGGGAGGGACAATGAGCAGTTCTTC. It encodes CASSETSGRDNEQFF.

The rearrangement uses TRBV7-2 and TRBJ1-2; a possible D gene is TRBD1 (6 bases). The CDR3 consists of 13 residues. Looked up from germline, CDR1 is SGHTA and CDR2 is FQGNSA. The V and J ends lost 5 bases and 4 bases respectively, with 11 bases between them. The CDR3 loop is CASSPGQIYGYTF. The CDR3 coding sequence is TGTGCCAGCAGCCCAGGACAGATCTATGGCTACACCTTC.

This clone was observed once. The chain is built from TRBV12-3 or TRBV12-4 and TRBJ1-5; 9 positions match TRBD1. V shed 7 bases, J shed 5 bases, and the junction held 3 bases outside the gene matches. The CDR3 contains 13 residues. Here the CDR3 DNA reads TGTGCCAGCACGTGGACAGGGGATCAGCCCCAGCATTTT. Its protein product is CASTWTGDQPQHF.

J is TRBJ1-2 and V is TRBV29-1, with D unresolved. V lost 6 bases, J lost 2 bases, and 10 bases lay in between. This CDR3 spans 12 amino acids. Germline-derived CDR1 and CDR2 are SQVTM and ANQGSEA. The DNA of the CDR3 is TGCAGCGTAGGCGGATCAAACTATGGCTACACCTTC. This sequence encodes CSVGGSNYGYTF.

The chain uses TRBV18 and TRBJ1-5; no firm D call. Germline CDR1 reads KGHSH; CDR2 reads LQKENI. This CDR3 is built from 14 residues. V lost 5 bases, J lost 7 bases, and 15 bases lay in between. The CDR3 reads CASSSGRAGQPQHF. DNA for the CDR3: TGTGCCAGCTCATCTGGCCGGGCGGGGCAGCCCCAGCATTTT.

This clone has only a few counts. V is TRBV5-6 and J is TRBJ2-6; tentatively, D is TRBD1 (6 bases). CDR3 length: 18 residues. V lost 4 bases, J lost 2 bases, and 19 bases lay in between. Germline values: CDR1 SGHDT, CDR2 YYEEEE. The CDR3 DNA is TGTGCCAGCAGCCGCTGGTGGGGGCCCCGGGCTGGGGCCAACGTCCTGACTTTC. The encoded protein is CASSRWWGPRAGANVLTF. The whole variable domain, filled in from reference TRBV5-6 and TRBJ2-6, reads DAGVTQSPTHLIKTRGQQVTLRCSPKSGHDTVSWYQQALGQGPQFIFQYYEEEERQRGNFPDRFSGHQFPNYSSELNVNALLLGDSALYLCASSRWWGPRAGANVLTFGAGSRLTVL.

This chain connects TRBV12-3 or TRBV12-4 to TRBJ2-2, with D perhaps TRBD1 (5 bases). The V gene lost 4 bases and the J gene lost 9 bases, with 12 bases spanning the gap. This CDR3 is built from 13 residues. The CDR3 loop reads CASSWGGSRELFF. CDR3 nucleotides: TGTGCCAGCAGTTGGGGCGGTAGCCGGGAGCTGTTTTTT.

In DNA, the CDR3 is TGTGCCAGCAGCTCCCCAGGGGGCGGTGACACTGAAGCTTTCTTT. It is translated as CASSSPGGGDTEAFF. The chain links TRBV5-4 to TRBJ1-1, with 8 bases fitting TRBD1. This CDR3 is built from 15 residues. The V segment lost 3 bases and the J segment 3 bases; nucleotides outside the gene matches: 7. Looked up from germline, CDR1 is SGHNT and CDR2 is YYREEE (reference sequence).

The chain links TRBV7-3 to TRBJ2-7; TRBD1 agrees at 7 bases. This CDR3 has 15 residues. Germline CDR1 SGHTA, CDR2 FQGTGA. Trimming removed 2 bases from V and 3 bases from J; junction bases left unmatched: 7. CDR3 nucleotide sequence: TGTGCCAGCAGCTTAGCACCTGGGACAGTCTACGAGCAGTACTTC. Translated, it gives CASSLAPGTVYEQYF.

This chain's CDR3 is CASSSGQDPLREQYF. CDR3 coding DNA: TGTGCCAGCAGCTCGGGACAGGATCCCCTACGCGAGCAGTACTTC. The V gene is TRBV5-4, the J gene TRBJ2-7; 8 positions agree with TRBD1. Looked up from germline, CDR1 is SGHNT and CDR2 is YYREEE (reference sequence). Germline trimming cut 3 bases from V and 6 bases from J; bases unmatched to any gene: 11. The CDR3 loop spans 15 amino acids. Filled out from reference TRBV5-4 and TRBJ2-7, the complete variable domain reads ETGVTQSPTHLIKTRGQQVTLRCSSQSGHNTVSWYQQALGQGPQFIFQYYREEENGRGNFPPRFSGLQFPNYSSELNVNALELDDSALYLCASSSGQDPLREQYFGPGTRLTVT.

The sample holds a few counts of this clone. The chain is built from TRBV14 and TRBJ1-4, with D possibly TRBD1 on 5 matching bases. This CDR3 contains 15 residues. The V and J ends lost 4 bases and 8 bases respectively, with 17 bases between them. Germline-derived CDR1 and CDR2 are SGHDN and FVKESK. Here the CDR3 reads CASSRLGPRAEKLFF. In DNA, the CDR3 is TGTGCCAGCAGCCGTTTAGGCCCCAGGGCAGAAAAACTGTTTTTT.

V usage is TRBV7-9 and J usage is TRBJ2-1, with D possibly matching TRBD2 (6 bases). Trimming cost V 3 bases and J 5 bases, with 17 bases left between them. Germline assignment: CDR1 SEHNR and CDR2 FQNEAQ (reference sequence). The CDR3 is 16 residues long. The CDR3 bases are TGTGCCAGCAGCTTTGGCGGGATCTTCCCGGACAATGAGCAGTTCTTC. As protein: CASSFGGIFPDNEQFF. Looking up the rest from reference TRBV7-9 and TRBJ2-1 gives the full variable domain: DTGVSQNPRHKITKRGQNVTFRCDPISEHNRLYWYRQTLGQGPEFLTYFQNEAQLEKSRLLSDRFSAERPKGSFSTLEIQRTEQGDSAMYLCASSFGGIFPDNEQFFGPGTRLTVL.

V is TRBV6-5 and J is TRBJ1-1, with D possibly being TRBD1 (5 bases). V shed 5 bases and J shed 10 bases, with 14 bases lying between them. From germline, CDR1 is MNHEY and CDR2 SVGAGI. This CDR3 comprises 12 residues. The CDR3 here is CASSPRLGGAFF. The CDR3 nucleotides are TGTGCCAGCAGTCCCCGACTGGGGGGAGCTTTCTTT.